This T cell receptor beta chain appears in the sequencing data of a study of identical twins. TCRdb reprocessed the 5' RACE reads via MiXCR and lists one record per CDR3 protein. The sample carries under 350,000 distinct CDR3 sequences, more than 8% recorded once. Study-wide results and limits: High-abundance cord blood beta clonotypes had fewer insertions; memory repertoires showed none. Low generation probability was overrepresented in out-of-frame alpha sequences shared by twins.

Germline V gene sequence: CDR1 LGHNA, CDR2 YSLEER. Germline trimming cut 1 base from V and 4 bases from J; bases unmatched to any gene: 6. This CDR3 comprises 16 residues. This clonotype was recorded a few times. Its antigen remains unidentified. These data also featured in a second study, about yellow fever vaccine responses in identical twins.

The genes are TRBV4-3 and TRBJ2-5; 10 bases fit TRBD2. Material: CD8+ T cells sorted from blood. This receptor was identified in a woman under 30 in good health. CDR3 in amino acids: CASSQGGSGRAETQYF. The CDR3 region has the DNA TGCGCCAGCAGCCAAGGAGGAAGCGGGAGGGCAGAGACCCAGTACTTC.